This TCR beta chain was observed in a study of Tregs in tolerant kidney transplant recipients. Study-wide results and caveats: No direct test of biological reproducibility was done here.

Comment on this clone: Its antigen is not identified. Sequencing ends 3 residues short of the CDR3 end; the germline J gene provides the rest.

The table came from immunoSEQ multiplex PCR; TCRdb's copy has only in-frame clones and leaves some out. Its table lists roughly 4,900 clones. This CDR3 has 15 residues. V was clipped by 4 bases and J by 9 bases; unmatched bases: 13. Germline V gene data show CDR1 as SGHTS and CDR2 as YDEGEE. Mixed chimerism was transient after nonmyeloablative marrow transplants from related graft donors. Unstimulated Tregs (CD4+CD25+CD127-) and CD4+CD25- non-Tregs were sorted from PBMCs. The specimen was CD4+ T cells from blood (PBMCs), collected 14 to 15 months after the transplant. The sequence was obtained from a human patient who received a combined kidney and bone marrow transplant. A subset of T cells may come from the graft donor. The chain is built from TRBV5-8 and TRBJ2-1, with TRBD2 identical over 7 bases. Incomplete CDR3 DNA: TGTGCCAGCAGCCCTAGCGGCGTCAAGGGATTTGAG. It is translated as CASSPSGVKGFE. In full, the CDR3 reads CASSPSGVKGFEQFF.